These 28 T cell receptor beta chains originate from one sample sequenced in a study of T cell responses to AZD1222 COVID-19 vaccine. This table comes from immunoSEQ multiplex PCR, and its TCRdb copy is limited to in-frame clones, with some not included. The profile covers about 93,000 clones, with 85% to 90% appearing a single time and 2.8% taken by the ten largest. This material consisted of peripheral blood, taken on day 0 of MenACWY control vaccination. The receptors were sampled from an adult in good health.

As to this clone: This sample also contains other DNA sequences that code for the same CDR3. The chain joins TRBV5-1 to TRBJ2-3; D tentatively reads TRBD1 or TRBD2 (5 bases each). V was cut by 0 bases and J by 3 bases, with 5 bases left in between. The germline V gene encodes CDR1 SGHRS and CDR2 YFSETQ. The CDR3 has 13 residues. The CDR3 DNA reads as TGCGCCAGCAGCTTGGGGGGGACAGATACGCAGTATTTT. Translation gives CASSLGGTDTQYF. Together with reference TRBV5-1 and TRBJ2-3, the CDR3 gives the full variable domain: KAGVTQTPRYLIKTRGQQVTLSCSPISGHRSVSWYQQTPGQGLQFLFEYFSETQRNKGNFPGRFSGRQFSNSRSEMNVSTLELGDSALYLCASSLGGTDTQYFGPGTRLTVL.

CDR3 loop: CASSLPGQGRYGYTF. The CDR3 coding sequence is TGTGCCAGCAGTTTACCTGGACAGGGACGCTATGGCTACACCTTC. This chain links TRBV28 with TRBJ1-2, with 8 bases fitting TRBD1. The CDR3 is made up of 15 amino acids. J was trimmed by 4 bases and V by 2 bases; bases with no gene match: 6. Germline values: CDR1 MDHEN, CDR2 SYDVKM.

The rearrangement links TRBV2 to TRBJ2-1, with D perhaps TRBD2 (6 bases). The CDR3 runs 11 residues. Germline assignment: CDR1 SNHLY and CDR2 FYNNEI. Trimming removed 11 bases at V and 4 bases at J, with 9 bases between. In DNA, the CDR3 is TGTGCCGGAGGGGAGTACAATGAGCAGTTCTTC. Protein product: CAGGEYNEQFF.

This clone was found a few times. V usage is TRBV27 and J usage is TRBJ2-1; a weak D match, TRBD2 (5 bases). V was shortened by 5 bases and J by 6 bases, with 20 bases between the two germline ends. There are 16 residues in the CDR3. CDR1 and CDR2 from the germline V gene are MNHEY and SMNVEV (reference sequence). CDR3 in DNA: TGTGCCAGCAGTCCCCTGGCTAGCTCCATTTTCAATGAGCAGTTCTTC. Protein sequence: CASSPLASSIFNEQFF.

The CDR3 protein is CASRLNRETTRNEQFF. CDR3 bases: TGTGCAAGTCGCTTGAACAGGGAAACAACCCGAAATGAGCAGTTCTTC. The rearrangement joins TRBV12-2 to TRBJ2-1; the D segment call TRBD1 is taken from the table without a DNA check. TRBV12-2 is assigned pseudogene status. The CDR3 loop spans 16 amino acids.

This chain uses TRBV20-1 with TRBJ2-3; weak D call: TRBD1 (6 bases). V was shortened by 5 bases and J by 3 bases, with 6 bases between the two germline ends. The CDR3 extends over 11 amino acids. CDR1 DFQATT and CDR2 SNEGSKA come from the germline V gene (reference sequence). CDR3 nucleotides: TGCAGTGCTCAGGGGACAGATACGCAGTATTTT. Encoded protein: CSAQGTDTQYF.

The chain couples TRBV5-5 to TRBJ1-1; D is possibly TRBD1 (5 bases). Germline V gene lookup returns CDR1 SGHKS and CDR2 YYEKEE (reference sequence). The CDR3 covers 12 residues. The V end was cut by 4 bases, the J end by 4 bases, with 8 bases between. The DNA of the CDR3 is TGTGCCAGCAGCGGGGGTGGCACTGAAGCTTTCTTT. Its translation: CASSGGGTEAFF.

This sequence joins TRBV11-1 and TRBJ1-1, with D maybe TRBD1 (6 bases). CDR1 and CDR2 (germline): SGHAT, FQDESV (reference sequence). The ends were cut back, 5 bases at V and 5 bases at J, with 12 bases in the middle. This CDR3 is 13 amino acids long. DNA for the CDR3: TGTGCCAGCAGCCCCTACAGGGAAACTGAAGCTTTCTTT. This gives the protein CASSPYRETEAFF.

The CDR3 loop reads CATTEAVAYEQYF. The CDR3 DNA follows: TGTGCCACTACGGAGGCCGTAGCCTACGAGCAGTACTTC. The V and J genes are TRBV28 and TRBJ2-7; TRBD2 might be the D (5 bases). Germline V CDR1 and CDR2: MDHEN, SYDVKM. Trimming took 10 bases from V and 2 from J, leaving 15 bases between them. There are 13 residues in the CDR3.

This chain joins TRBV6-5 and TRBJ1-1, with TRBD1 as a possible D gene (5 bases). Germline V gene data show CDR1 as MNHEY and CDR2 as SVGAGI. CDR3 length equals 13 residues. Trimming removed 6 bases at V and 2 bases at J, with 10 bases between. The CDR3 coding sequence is TGTGCCAGCAGACGAACAGGTAACACTGAAGCTTTCTTT. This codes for CASRRTGNTEAFF.

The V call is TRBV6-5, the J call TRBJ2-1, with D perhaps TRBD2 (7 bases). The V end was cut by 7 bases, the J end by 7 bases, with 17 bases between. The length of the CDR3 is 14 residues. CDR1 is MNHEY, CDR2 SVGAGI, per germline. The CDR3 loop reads CASTSFGGRNEQFF. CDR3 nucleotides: TGTGCCAGCACCTCCTTCGGGGGGCGGAATGAGCAGTTCTTC.

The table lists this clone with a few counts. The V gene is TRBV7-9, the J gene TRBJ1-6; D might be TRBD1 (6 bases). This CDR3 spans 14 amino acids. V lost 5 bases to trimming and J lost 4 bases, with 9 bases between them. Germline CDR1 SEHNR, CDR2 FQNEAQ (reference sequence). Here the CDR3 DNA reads TGTGCCAGCAGCCGGACAGCTTATAATTCACCCCTCCACTTT. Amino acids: CASSRTAYNSPLHF.

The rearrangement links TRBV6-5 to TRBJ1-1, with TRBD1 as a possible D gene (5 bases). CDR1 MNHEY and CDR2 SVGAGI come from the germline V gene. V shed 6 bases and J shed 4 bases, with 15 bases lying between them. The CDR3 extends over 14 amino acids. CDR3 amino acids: CASRPPGLGTEAFF. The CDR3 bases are TGTGCCAGCAGACCGCCGGGGCTCGGCACTGAAGCTTTCTTT.

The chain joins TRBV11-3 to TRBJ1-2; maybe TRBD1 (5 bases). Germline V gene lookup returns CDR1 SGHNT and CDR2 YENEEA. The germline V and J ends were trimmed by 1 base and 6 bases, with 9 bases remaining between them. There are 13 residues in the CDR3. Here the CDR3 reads CASSLVGPDGYTF. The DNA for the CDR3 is TGTGCCAGCAGCTTAGTGGGGCCGGATGGCTACACCTTC. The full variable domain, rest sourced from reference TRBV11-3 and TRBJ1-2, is EAGVVQSPRYKIIEKKQPVAFWCNPISGHNTLYWYLQNLGQGPELLIRYENEEAVDDSQLPKDRFSAERLKGVDSTLKIQPAELGDSAVYLCASSLVGPDGYTFGSGTRLTVV.

CDR3 amino acids: CASRIGQTDTEAFF. Here the CDR3 DNA reads TGTGCCAGCAGAATCGGACAAACGGACACTGAAGCTTTCTTT. V usage is TRBV28 and J usage is TRBJ1-1, with TRBD1 as a possible D gene (5 bases). The CDR3 has 14 amino acids. In germline, CDR1 is MDHEN, CDR2 SYDVKM. V lost 6 bases and J 3 bases, leaving 14 bases between the germline ends. Variable domain in full (rest from reference TRBV28 and TRBJ1-1): DVKVTQSSRYLVKRTGEKVFLECVQDMDHENMFWYRQDPGLGLRLIYFSYDVKMKEKGDIPEGYSVSREKKERFSLILESASTNQTSMYLCASRIGQTDTEAFFGQGTRLTVV.

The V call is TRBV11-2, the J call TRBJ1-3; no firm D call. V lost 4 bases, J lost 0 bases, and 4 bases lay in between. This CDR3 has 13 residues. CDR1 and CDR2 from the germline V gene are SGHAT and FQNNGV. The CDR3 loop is CASSSFSGNTIYF. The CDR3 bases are TGTGCCAGCAGCTCTTTCTCTGGAAACACCATATATTTT. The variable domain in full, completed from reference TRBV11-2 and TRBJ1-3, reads EAGVAQSPRYKIIEKRQSVAFWCNPISGHATLYWYQQILGQGPKLLIQFQNNGVVDDSQLPKDRFSAERLKGVDSTLKIQPAKLEDSAVYLCASSSFSGNTIYFGEGSWLTVV.

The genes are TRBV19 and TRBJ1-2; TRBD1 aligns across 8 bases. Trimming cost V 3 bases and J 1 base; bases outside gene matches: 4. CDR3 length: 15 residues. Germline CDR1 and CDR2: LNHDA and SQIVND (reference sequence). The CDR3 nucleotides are TGTGCCAGTAGTATCGCAGGGGGCGATAACTATGGCTACACCTTC. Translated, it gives CASSIAGGDNYGYTF.

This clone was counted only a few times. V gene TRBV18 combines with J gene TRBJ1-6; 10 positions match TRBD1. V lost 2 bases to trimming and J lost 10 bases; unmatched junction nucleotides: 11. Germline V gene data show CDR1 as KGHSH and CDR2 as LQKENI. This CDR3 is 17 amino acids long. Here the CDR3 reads CASSPNGPGQGMSPLHF. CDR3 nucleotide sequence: TGTGCCAGCTCACCAAACGGACCGGGACAGGGGATGTCACCCCTCCACTTT.

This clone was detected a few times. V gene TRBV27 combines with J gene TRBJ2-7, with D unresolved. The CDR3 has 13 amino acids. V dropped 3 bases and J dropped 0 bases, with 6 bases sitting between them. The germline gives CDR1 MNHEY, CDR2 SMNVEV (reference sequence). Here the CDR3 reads CASSFHPSYEQYF. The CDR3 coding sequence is TGTGCCAGCAGTTTTCACCCCTCCTACGAGCAGTACTTC.

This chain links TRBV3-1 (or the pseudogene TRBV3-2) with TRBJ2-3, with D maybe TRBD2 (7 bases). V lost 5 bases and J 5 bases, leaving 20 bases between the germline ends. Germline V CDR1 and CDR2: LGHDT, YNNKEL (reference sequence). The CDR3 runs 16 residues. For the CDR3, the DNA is TGTGCCAGCAGCTTGGGGGCTAGCGGTATGGGAGATACGCAGTATTTT. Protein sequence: CASSLGASGMGDTQYF.

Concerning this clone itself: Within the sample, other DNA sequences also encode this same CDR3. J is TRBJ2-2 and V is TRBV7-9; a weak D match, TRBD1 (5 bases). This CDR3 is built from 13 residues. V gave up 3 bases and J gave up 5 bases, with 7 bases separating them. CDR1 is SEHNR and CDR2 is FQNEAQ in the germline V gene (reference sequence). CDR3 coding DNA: TGTGCCAGCAGCTTGTCAGGGACCGGGGAGCTGTTTTTT. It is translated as CASSLSGTGELFF.

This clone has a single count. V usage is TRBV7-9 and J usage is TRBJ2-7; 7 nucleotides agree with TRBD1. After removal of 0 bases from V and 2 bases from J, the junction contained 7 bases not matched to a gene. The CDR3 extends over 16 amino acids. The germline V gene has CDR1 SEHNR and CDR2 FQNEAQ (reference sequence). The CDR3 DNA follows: TGTGCCAGCAGCTTAGCGCCCACAGGGGTACCCTACGAGCAGTACTTC. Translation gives CASSLAPTGVPYEQYF.

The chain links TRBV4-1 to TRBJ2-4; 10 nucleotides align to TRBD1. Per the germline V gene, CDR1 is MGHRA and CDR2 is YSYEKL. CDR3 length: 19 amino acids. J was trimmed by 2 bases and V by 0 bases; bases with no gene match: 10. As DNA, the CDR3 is TGCGCCAGCAGCCAAGAACGATGGACAGGGGGGCCAACCAAAAACATTCAGTACTTC. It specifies CASSQERWTGGPTKNIQYF.

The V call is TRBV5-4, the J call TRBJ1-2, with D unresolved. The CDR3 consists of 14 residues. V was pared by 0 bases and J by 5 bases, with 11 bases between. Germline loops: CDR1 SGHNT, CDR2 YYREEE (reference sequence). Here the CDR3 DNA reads TGTGCCAGCAGCTTGGCCCTGGCGCAGTATGGCTACACCTTC. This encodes CASSLALAQYGYTF.

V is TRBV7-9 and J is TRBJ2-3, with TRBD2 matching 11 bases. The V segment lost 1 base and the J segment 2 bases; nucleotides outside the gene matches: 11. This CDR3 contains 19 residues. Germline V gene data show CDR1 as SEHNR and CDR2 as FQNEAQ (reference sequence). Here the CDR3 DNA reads TGTGCCAGCAGCTTAGACTTCCGACTAGCGGGACTTAACACAGATACGCAGTATTTT. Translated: CASSLDFRLAGLNTDTQYF.

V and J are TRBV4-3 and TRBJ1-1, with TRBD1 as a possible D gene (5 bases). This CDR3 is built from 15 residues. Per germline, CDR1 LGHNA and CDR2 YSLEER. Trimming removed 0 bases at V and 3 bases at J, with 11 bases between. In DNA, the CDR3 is TGCGCCAGCAGCCAAGATGGTCAGGGATACACTGAAGCTTTCTTT. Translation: CASSQDGQGYTEAFF.

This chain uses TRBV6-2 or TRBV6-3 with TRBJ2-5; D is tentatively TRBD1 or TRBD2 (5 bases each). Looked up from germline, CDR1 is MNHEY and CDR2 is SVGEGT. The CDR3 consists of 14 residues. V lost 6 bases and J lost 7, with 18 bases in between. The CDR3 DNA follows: TGTGCCAGCAGCCTCCGGGACCTCGAATTGACCCAGTACTTC. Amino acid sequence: CASSLRDLELTQYF.

The CDR3 region is CASSPLQGVNTEAFF. DNA of the CDR3: TGTGCCAGCAGTCCCCTACAGGGGGTTAACACTGAAGCTTTCTTT. The rearrangement uses TRBV27 and TRBJ1-1; 8 nucleotides match TRBD1. J gave up 2 bases and V 5 bases, and 7 bases lay outside the gene matches. Germline V CDR1 and CDR2: MNHEY, SMNVEV (reference sequence). The CDR3 contains 15 residues.